This is a list of T cell receptor beta chains from one sample in a study of human T cells and chemical hapten exposure. TCRdb recomputed calls from the RACE reads with MiXCR, one row per CDR3 protein. The sample includes 180,000 or so distinct CDR3 sequences, around 25% of them seen just once. The input for sequencing was whole blood, taken in connection with sensitization to the hapten diphenylcyclopropenone (DPC). These receptors were taken from a woman aged 40 to 49 with alopecia areata. Some clones in this sample may be carry-over from other donors' samples. Each CDR3 is given with its conserved first and last residue. A D gene is named only where the DNA matches it firmly. The size entry is marked missing in some rows and otherwise reads once, few, many or a size class.

clone size: few; V gene: TRBV6-5; J gene: TRBJ2-3; D gene: -; CDR3 DNA: TGTGCCAGCTCGGCCTTTAACACAGATACGCAGTATTTT; CDR3 protein: CASSAFNTDTQYF
clone size: few; V gene: TRBV7-3; J gene: TRBJ2-7; D gene: -; CDR3 DNA: TGTGCCAGCAGCTCGAACGACATAGCCGAGCAGTACTTC; CDR3 protein: CASSSNDIAEQYF
clone size: -; V gene: TRBV7-2; J gene: TRBJ2-1; D gene: TRBD1; CDR3 DNA: TGTGCCAGCAGCTTTTTTGCCACAGGGGGGAATGAGCAGTTCTTC; CDR3 protein: CASSFFATGGNEQFF
clone size: -; V gene: TRBV6-2/TRBV6-3; J gene: TRBJ1-1; D gene: -; CDR3 DNA: TGTGCCAGCCCTAGATGGGCCTTGGACACTGAAGCTTTCTTT; CDR3 protein: CASPRWALDTEAFF
clone size: many; V gene: TRBV6-1; J gene: TRBJ2-2; D gene: TRBD1; CDR3 DNA: TGTGCCAGCAGTGGACAGGGGGACACCGGGGAGCTGTTTTTT; CDR3 protein: CASSGQGDTGELFF
clone size: few; V gene: TRBV20-1; J gene: TRBJ1-5; D gene: -; CDR3 DNA: TGCAGTGCTAGAGATTGGGGCCCGGGAAGTCAGCCCCAGCATTTT; CDR3 protein: CSARDWGPGSQPQHF
clone size: -; V gene: TRBV11-1; J gene: TRBJ2-1; D gene: TRBD2; CDR3 DNA: TGTGCCAGCAGCTTGGCCTTCACTAGCGCTAGTGAGCAGTTCTTC; CDR3 protein: CASSLAFTSASEQFF
clone size: few; V gene: TRBV7-2; J gene: TRBJ2-6; D gene: -; CDR3 DNA: TGTGCCAGCAGCGGACAGAGCTCTGGGGCCAACGTCCTGACTTTC; CDR3 protein: CASSGQSSGANVLTF
clone size: few; V gene: TRBV27; J gene: TRBJ1-1; D gene: -; CDR3 DNA: TGTGCCAGCAGACCAGGACAGAAGAACACTGAAGCTTTCTTT; CDR3 protein: CASRPGQKNTEAFF
clone size: -; V gene: TRBV12-3/TRBV12-4; J gene: TRBJ1-1; D gene: TRBD1; CDR3 DNA: TGTGCCAGCAGTCGACAGGGAACCTCCCGAAACACTGAAGCTTTCTTT; CDR3 protein: CASSRQGTSRNTEAFF
clone size: -; V gene: TRBV7-6; J gene: TRBJ2-1; D gene: TRBD2; CDR3 DNA: TGTGCCAGCAGCTTACGAACGACTAGCGGGGGATACAATGAGCAGTTCTTC; CDR3 protein: CASSLRTTSGGYNEQFF
clone size: many; V gene: TRBV5-1; J gene: TRBJ2-7; D gene: -; CDR3 DNA: TGCGCCAGCAGCGGCGACGCCAGGGGTAGCTACGAGCAGTACTTC; CDR3 protein: CASSGDARGSYEQYF
clone size: -; V gene: TRBV6-2/TRBV6-3; J gene: TRBJ2-2; D gene: -; CDR3 DNA: TGTGCCAGCAGTTACATTGAGGGGCGTACCGGGGAGCTGTTTTTT; CDR3 protein: CASSYIEGRTGELFF
clone size: -; V gene: TRBV7-2; J gene: TRBJ2-7; D gene: -; CDR3 DNA: TGTGCCAGCAGCCCCCCCGGCAACTACGAGCAGTACTTC; CDR3 protein: CASSPPGNYEQYF
clone size: -; V gene: TRBV29-1; J gene: TRBJ1-4; D gene: -; CDR3 DNA: TGCAGCGTTGGGGACGGATTTAATGAAAAACTGTTTTTT; CDR3 protein: CSVGDGFNEKLFF
clone size: few; V gene: TRBV6-1; J gene: TRBJ1-3; D gene: -; CDR3 DNA: TGTGCCAGCAGTGGAGGTGAGGGCGGAAACACCATATATTTT; CDR3 protein: CASSGGEGGNTIYF
clone size: -; V gene: TRBV6-5; J gene: TRBJ2-7; D gene: TRBD1; CDR3 DNA: TGTGCCAGCAGTTATTCAGCTGGGACAGTGTACTACGAGCAGTACTTC; CDR3 protein: CASSYSAGTVYYEQYF
clone size: few; V gene: TRBV7-8; J gene: TRBJ2-6; D gene: TRBD1; CDR3 DNA: TGTGCCAGCAGCCCTGGACAGGGGTCGGGGGCCAACGTCCTGACTTTC; CDR3 protein: CASSPGQGSGANVLTF
clone size: -; V gene: TRBV12-3/TRBV12-4; J gene: TRBJ2-1; D gene: TRBD2; CDR3 DNA: TGTGCCAGCAGCAGACTAGCGGGAGCGTGGAATGAGCAGTTCTTC; CDR3 protein: CASSRLAGAWNEQFF
clone size: few; V gene: TRBV4-3; J gene: TRBJ1-2; D gene: -; CDR3 DNA: TGCGCCAGCAGCCAAGATTTCGGACGGACTAACTATGGCTACACCTTC; CDR3 protein: CASSQDFGRTNYGYTF
clone size: -; V gene: TRBV10-3; J gene: TRBJ2-1; D gene: -; CDR3 DNA: TGTGCCACCCATTATGAGGGAGGGGGTAATGAGCAGTTCTTC; CDR3 protein: CATHYEGGGNEQFF
clone size: many; V gene: TRBV10-3; J gene: TRBJ2-1; D gene: -; CDR3 DNA: TGTGCCATCAGTGTCGGGACTGAGCAGTTCTTC; CDR3 protein: CAISVGTEQFF
clone size: few; V gene: TRBV6-4; J gene: TRBJ2-3; D gene: TRBD2; CDR3 DNA: TGTGCCAGCAGTGAACTTCCGGGAGGAAGGACAGATACGCAGTATTTT; CDR3 protein: CASSELPGGRTDTQYF
clone size: -; V gene: TRBV9; J gene: TRBJ2-5; D gene: -; CDR3 DNA: TGTGCCAGCAGCGTAGGCGCACTGGACGGGCAAGAGACCCAGTACTTC; CDR3 protein: CASSVGALDGQETQYF
clone size: -; V gene: TRBV6-5; J gene: TRBJ2-1; D gene: -; CDR3 DNA: TGTGCCAGCAGTTACATAGGTGAGCAGTTCTTC; CDR3 protein: CASSYIGEQFF
clone size: few; V gene: TRBV28; J gene: TRBJ2-1; D gene: -; CDR3 DNA: TGTGCCAGCAGTCCAGGGTTTACCGAGCAGTTCTTC; CDR3 protein: CASSPGFTEQFF
clone size: few; V gene: TRBV5-1; J gene: TRBJ2-5; D gene: -; CDR3 DNA: TGCGCCAGCAGTTCGGGGGGCTGGGAGACCCAGTACTTC; CDR3 protein: CASSSGGWETQYF
clone size: -; V gene: TRBV19; J gene: TRBJ1-5; D gene: -; CDR3 DNA: TGTGCCAGTAGCACAGGTAGGCGACAGCCCCAGCATTTT; CDR3 protein: CASSTGRRQPQHF
clone size: few; V gene: TRBV7-3; J gene: TRBJ2-3; D gene: -; CDR3 DNA: TGTGCCAGCGGAGGTAGCACAGATACGCAGTATTTT; CDR3 protein: CASGGSTDTQYF
clone size: -; V gene: TRBV10-3; J gene: TRBJ2-7; D gene: -; CDR3 DNA: TGTGCCATCAGTGTCCGGGCGGAGACCTACGAGCAGTACTTC; CDR3 protein: CAISVRAETYEQYF
clone size: -; V gene: TRBV28; J gene: TRBJ2-5; D gene: -; CDR3 DNA: TGTGCCAGCAGTTCCCGTCGGGAGACCCAGTACTTC; CDR3 protein: CASSSRRETQYF
clone size: few; V gene: TRBV5-1; J gene: TRBJ2-7; D gene: TRBD1; CDR3 DNA: TGCGCCAGCAGCTTGGGAGGACAGGGGTTCTCCTACGAGCAGTACTTC; CDR3 protein: CASSLGGQGFSYEQYF
clone size: -; V gene: TRBV4-1; J gene: TRBJ1-6; D gene: -; CDR3 DNA: TGCGCCAGCAGCCAAGATGCCCTTAATTCACCCCTCCACTTT; CDR3 protein: CASSQDALNSPLHF
clone size: many; V gene: TRBV7-9; J gene: TRBJ2-7; D gene: -; CDR3 DNA: TGTGCCAGCAGCCCTACTAGTTTCGAGCAGTACTTC; CDR3 protein: CASSPTSFEQYF
clone size: few; V gene: TRBV21-1; J gene: TRBJ1-2; D gene: -; CDR3 DNA: TGTGCCAGCAGCAACGAAAAAAAAGTGGACGTAGGCTATGGCTACACCTTC; CDR3 protein: CASSNEKKVDVGYGYTF
clone size: few; V gene: TRBV28; J gene: TRBJ1-2; D gene: -; CDR3 DNA: TGTGCCAGCAGTTTGGGGGACGGCTACACCTTC; CDR3 protein: CASSLGDGYTF
clone size: few; V gene: TRBV27; J gene: TRBJ1-5; D gene: -; CDR3 DNA: TGTGCCAGCAGTTTAATCAGTCGGCAGCCCCAGCATTTT; CDR3 protein: CASSLISRQPQHF
clone size: -; V gene: TRBV7-7; J gene: TRBJ2-3; D gene: -; CDR3 DNA: TGTGCTAGCAGCTTAGTAGGGTTAGCGGATACGCAGTATTTT; CDR3 protein: CASSLVGLADTQYF
clone size: once; V gene: TRBV5-6; J gene: TRBJ2-5; D gene: -; CDR3 DNA: TGTGCCAGCAGCAAGGACCCGGGGGAGACCCAGTACTTC; CDR3 protein: CASSKDPGETQYF
clone size: -; V gene: TRBV28; J gene: TRBJ2-7; D gene: -; CDR3 DNA: TGTGCCAGCAGCCGATTCTCAGGGGAACGAACCTACGAGCAGTACTTC; CDR3 protein: CASSRFSGERTYEQYF
clone size: few; V gene: TRBV7-2; J gene: TRBJ2-7; D gene: -; CDR3 DNA: TGTGCCAGCAGCTTAGAGATCAGTGGAATGAGGGAGCAGTACTTC; CDR3 protein: CASSLEISGMREQYF
clone size: -; V gene: TRBV7-2; J gene: TRBJ1-3; D gene: -; CDR3 DNA: TGTGCCAGCAGCCCAGGGGTAGCTGGAAACACCATATATTTT; CDR3 protein: CASSPGVAGNTIYF
clone size: -; V gene: TRBV28; J gene: TRBJ2-7; D gene: TRBD2; CDR3 DNA: TGTGCCAGCAGCGGAACTAGCGCAAACTCCTACGAGCAGTACTTC; CDR3 protein: CASSGTSANSYEQYF
clone size: many; V gene: TRBV27; J gene: TRBJ2-2; D gene: TRBD2; CDR3 DNA: TGTGCCAGCAGTCTCCCCTCTAGCGGGGGATCAACCGGGGAGCTGTTTTTT; CDR3 protein: CASSLPSSGGSTGELFF
clone size: few; V gene: TRBV7-8; J gene: TRBJ1-5; D gene: TRBD1; CDR3 DNA: TGTGCCAGCAGCTCCAGACAGGGGCCAACACGTAGCAATCAGCCCCAGCATTTT; CDR3 protein: CASSSRQGPTRSNQPQHF
clone size: many; V gene: TRBV4-1; J gene: TRBJ2-6; D gene: -; CDR3 DNA: TGCGCCAGCAGCCAAGAGGATCGATATGTTTCTGGGGCCAACGTCCTGACTTTC; CDR3 protein: CASSQEDRYVSGANVLTF
clone size: few; V gene: TRBV5-6; J gene: TRBJ2-1; D gene: -; CDR3 DNA: TGTGCCAGCAGCCCCGAGCCTTCAGGCCTATACAATGAGCAGTTCTTC; CDR3 protein: CASSPEPSGLYNEQFF
clone size: -; V gene: TRBV4-1; J gene: TRBJ2-7; D gene: -; CDR3 DNA: TGCGCCAGCAGCCAAAGTCCGACAGAGCGTTACGAGCAGTACTTC; CDR3 protein: CASSQSPTERYEQYF
clone size: -; V gene: TRBV6-5; J gene: TRBJ1-3; D gene: -; CDR3 DNA: TGTGCCAGCAGTTACGGTGGCGATGGAAACACCATATATTTT; CDR3 protein: CASSYGGDGNTIYF
clone size: -; V gene: TRBV29-1; J gene: TRBJ2-1; D gene: TRBD2; CDR3 DNA: TGCAGCGCTAGCGCGGGGGGGGACAATGAGCAGTTCTTC; CDR3 protein: CSASAGGDNEQFF
clone size: -; V gene: TRBV29-1; J gene: TRBJ2-3; D gene: -; CDR3 DNA: TGCAGCGTCGGGACCGGGCAGAGCACAGATACGCAGTATTTT; CDR3 protein: CSVGTGQSTDTQYF
clone size: -; V gene: TRBV29-1; J gene: TRBJ2-5; D gene: -; CDR3 DNA: TGCAGCGTTTCGCCCTGGGCAGGCGCAGAGACCCAGTACTTC; CDR3 protein: CSVSPWAGAETQYF
clone size: few; V gene: TRBV7-9; J gene: TRBJ1-5; D gene: -; CDR3 DNA: TGTGCCAGTCGTACGGGGCCGGGTCAGCCCCAGCATTTT; CDR3 protein: CASRTGPGQPQHF
clone size: -; V gene: TRBV4-1; J gene: TRBJ1-2; D gene: -; CDR3 DNA: TGCGCCAGCAGCCAAGGAGGGGCGACCAACTATGGCTACACCTTC; CDR3 protein: CASSQGGATNYGYTF
clone size: few; V gene: TRBV29-1; J gene: TRBJ1-2; D gene: -; CDR3 DNA: TGCAGCGCCCTAGGGGGGGGCGCAGGATATGGCTACACCTTC; CDR3 protein: CSALGGGAGYGYTF